This T cell receptor beta chain was observed in a study of graft-versus-host responses after intestinal transplantation. Study background: Multivisceral, liver-intestinal, or isolated intestinal grafts were transplanted into recipients. Study observations and caveats: Recipient-marrow GvH clones were detected, some having first appeared in ileum or blood.

As concerns this clone: Its antigen is unknown.

Germline V gene sequence: CDR1 SGHVS, CDR2 FNYEAQ. The CDR3 extends over 15 amino acids. Trimming shortened V by 1 base and J by 1 base, and 11 bases separated the two germline ends. Assay: immunoSEQ multiplex PCR; the TCRdb copy retains only in-frame clones and omits some. The sample has 70,000 to 80,000 clones; less than 95% are singletons. The gene calls are TRBV7-6 and TRBJ2-7, with a tentative D call TRBD1 (5 bases). Sequenced here: unstimulated CD8+ T cells sorted from spleen or lymph node cells, sampled before intestinal transplant. The TCR comes from a human donor who received an intestinal transplant. The CDR3 protein is CASSLGWGESYEQYF. In DNA, the CDR3 is TGTGCCAGCAGCTTAGGGTGGGGCGAGTCCTACGAGCAGTACTTC.